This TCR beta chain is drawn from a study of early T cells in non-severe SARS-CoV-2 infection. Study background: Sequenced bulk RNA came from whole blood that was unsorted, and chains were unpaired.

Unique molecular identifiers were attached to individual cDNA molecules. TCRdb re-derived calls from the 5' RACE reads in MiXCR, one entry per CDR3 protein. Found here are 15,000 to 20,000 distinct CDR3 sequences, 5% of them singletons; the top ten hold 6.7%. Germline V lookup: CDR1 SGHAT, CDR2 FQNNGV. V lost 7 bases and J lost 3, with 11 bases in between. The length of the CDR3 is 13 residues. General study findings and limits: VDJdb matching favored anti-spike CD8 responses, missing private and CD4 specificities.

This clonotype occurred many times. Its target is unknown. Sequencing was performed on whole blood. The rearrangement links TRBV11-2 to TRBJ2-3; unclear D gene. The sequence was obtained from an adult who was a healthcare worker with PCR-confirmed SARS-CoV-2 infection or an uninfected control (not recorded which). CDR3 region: CASTGFRTDTQYF. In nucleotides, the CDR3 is TGTGCCAGCACCGGTTTTCGGACAGATACGCAGTATTTT.